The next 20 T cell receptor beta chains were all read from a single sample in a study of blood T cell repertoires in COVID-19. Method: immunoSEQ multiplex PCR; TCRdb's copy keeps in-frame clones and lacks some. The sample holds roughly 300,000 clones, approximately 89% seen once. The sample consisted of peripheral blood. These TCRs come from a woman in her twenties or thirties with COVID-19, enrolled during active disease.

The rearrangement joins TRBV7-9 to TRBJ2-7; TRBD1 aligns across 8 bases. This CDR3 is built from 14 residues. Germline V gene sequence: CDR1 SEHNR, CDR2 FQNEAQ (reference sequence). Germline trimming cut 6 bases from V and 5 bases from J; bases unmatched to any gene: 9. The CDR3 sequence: CASRHWTGRHEQYV. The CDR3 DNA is TGTGCCAGCAGGCACTGGACAGGGAGGCACGAGCAGTACGTC.

The CDR3: CASSLTGLGETQYF. As DNA, the CDR3 is TGTGCCAGCAGTTTAACAGGGTTAGGAGAGACCCAGTACTTC. V gene TRBV11-2 combines with J gene TRBJ2-5, with D perhaps TRBD1 (6 bases). Trimming cost V 6 bases and J 4 bases, with 15 bases left between them. The germline V gene encodes CDR1 SGHAT and CDR2 FQNNGV. This CDR3 spans 14 amino acids.

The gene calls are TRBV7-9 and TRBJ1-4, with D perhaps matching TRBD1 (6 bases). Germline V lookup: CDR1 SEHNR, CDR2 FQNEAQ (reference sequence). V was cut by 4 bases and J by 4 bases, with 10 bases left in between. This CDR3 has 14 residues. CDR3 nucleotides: TGTGCCAGCAGCTGGACAGCGAGTAATGAAAAACTGTTTTTT. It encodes CASSWTASNEKLFF. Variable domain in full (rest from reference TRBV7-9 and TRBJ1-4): DTGVSQNPRHKITKRGQNVTFRCDPISEHNRLYWYRQTLGQGPEFLTYFQNEAQLEKSRLLSDRFSAERPKGSFSTLEIQRTEQGDSAMYLCASSWTASNEKLFFGSGTQLSVL.

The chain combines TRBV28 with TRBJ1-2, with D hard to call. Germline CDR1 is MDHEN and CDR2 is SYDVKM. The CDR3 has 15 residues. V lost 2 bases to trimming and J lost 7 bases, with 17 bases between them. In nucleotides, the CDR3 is TGTGCCAGCAGTTTAGATAGCATGCAATCGGGTGGCTACACCTTC. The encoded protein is CASSLDSMQSGGYTF.

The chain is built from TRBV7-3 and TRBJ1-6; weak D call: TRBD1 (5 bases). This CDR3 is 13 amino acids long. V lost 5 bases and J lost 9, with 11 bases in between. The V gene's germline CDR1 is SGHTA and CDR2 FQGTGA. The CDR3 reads CASSAFTGSPLHF. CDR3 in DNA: TGTGCCAGCAGCGCCTTCACAGGTTCACCCCTCCACTTT.

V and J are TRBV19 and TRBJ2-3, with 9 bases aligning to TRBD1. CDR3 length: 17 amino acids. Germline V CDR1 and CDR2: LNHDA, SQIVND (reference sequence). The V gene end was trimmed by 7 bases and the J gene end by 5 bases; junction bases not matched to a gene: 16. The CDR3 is CASTNHPGTGIGDTQYF. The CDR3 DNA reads TGTGCCAGTACTAACCACCCCGGGACAGGGATAGGAGATACGCAGTATTTT. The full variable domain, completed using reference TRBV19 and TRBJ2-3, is DGGITQSPKYLFRKEGQNVTLSCEQNLNHDAMYWYRQDPGQGLRLIYYSQIVNDFQKGDIAEGYSVSREKKESFPLTVTSAQKNPTAFYLCASTNHPGTGIGDTQYFGPGTRLTVL.

CDR3 protein: CASSYSAVMNTEAFF. The DNA for the CDR3 is TGTGCCAGCAGTTACTCGGCAGTTATGAACACTGAAGCTTTCTTT. The V gene is TRBV6-5, the J gene TRBJ1-1; no firm D call. The CDR3 covers 15 residues. Germline values: CDR1 MNHEY, CDR2 SVGAGI. V lost 0 bases, J lost 0 bases, and 8 bases lay in between.

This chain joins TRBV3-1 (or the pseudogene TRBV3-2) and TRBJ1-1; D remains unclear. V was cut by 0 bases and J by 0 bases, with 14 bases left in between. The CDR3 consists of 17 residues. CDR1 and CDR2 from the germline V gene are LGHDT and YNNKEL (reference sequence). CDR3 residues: CASSQDEVSILNTEAFF. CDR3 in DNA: TGTGCCAGCAGCCAAGATGAGGTGTCGATATTGAACACTGAAGCTTTCTTT.

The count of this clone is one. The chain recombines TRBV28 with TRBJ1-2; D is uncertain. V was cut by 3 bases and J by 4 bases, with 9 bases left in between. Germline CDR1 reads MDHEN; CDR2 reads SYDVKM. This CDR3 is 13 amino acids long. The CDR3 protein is CASSLVSSYGYTF. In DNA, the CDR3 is TGTGCCAGCAGTTTGGTTAGCAGCTATGGCTACACCTTC.

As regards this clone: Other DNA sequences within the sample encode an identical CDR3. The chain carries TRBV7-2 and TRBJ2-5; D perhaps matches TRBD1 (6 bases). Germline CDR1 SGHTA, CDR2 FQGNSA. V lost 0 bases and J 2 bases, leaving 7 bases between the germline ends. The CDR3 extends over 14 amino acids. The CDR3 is CASSLAGAQETQYF. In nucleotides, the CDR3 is TGTGCCAGCAGCTTAGCGGGGGCTCAAGAGACCCAGTACTTC.

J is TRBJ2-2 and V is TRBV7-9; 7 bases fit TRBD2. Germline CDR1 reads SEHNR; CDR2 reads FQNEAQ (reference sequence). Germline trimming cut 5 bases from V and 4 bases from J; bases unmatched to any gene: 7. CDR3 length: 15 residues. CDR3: CASSPTSYGTGELFF. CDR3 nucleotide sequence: TGTGCCAGCAGCCCGACTAGCTATGGCACCGGGGAGCTGTTTTTT.

CDR3 in amino acids: CASSWGQDTVSYEQYV. In DNA form, the CDR3 reads TGTGCCAGCAGTTGGGGACAGGACACCGTTTCCTACGAGCAGTACGTC. This chain connects TRBV6-6 to TRBJ2-7; 8 bases map to TRBD1. The CDR3 has 16 residues. V lost 4 bases to trimming and J lost 1 base; unmatched junction nucleotides: 9. Germline CDR1 reads MNHNY; CDR2 reads SVGAGI (reference sequence).

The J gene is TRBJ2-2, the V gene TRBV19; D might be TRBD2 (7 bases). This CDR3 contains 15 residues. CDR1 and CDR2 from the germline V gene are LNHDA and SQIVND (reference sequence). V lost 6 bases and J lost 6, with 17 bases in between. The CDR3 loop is CASRALGGPAGELFF. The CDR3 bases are TGTGCCAGTAGGGCATTGGGGGGGCCTGCCGGGGAGCTGTTTTTT.

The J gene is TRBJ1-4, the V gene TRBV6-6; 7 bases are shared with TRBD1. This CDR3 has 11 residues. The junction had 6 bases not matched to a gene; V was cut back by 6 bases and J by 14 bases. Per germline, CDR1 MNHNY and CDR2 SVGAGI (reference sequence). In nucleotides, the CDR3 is TGTGCCAGCAGCCAGGGACAGCGGCTGTTTTTT. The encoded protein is CASSQGQRLFF.

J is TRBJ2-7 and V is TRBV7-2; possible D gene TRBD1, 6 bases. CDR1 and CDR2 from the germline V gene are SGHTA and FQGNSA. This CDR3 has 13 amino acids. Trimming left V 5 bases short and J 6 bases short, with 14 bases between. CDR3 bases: TGTGCCAGCAGCAGAAGTAGGGGGTCCGAGCAGTACGTC. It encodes CASSRSRGSEQYV.

As DNA, the CDR3 is TGCAGTTCGCCGTTCCGGGAAAAACTGTTTTTT. As protein: CSSPFREKLFF. The chain employs TRBV20-1 and TRBJ1-4; D is ambiguous. V was trimmed by 8 bases and J by 8 bases, leaving 12 bases between them. The CDR3 spans 11 residues. Germline loops: CDR1 DFQATT, CDR2 SNEGSKA (reference sequence).

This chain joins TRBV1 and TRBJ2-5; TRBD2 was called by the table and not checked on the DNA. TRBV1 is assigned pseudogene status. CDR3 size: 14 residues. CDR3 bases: TGCACCAGCAGCCAAGCGGGGGACCAAGAGACCCAGTACTTC. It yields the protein CTSSQAGDQETQYF.

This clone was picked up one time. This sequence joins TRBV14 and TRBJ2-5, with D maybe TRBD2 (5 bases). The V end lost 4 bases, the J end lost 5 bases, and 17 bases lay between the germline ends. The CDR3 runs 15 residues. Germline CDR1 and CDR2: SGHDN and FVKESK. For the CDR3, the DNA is TGTGCCAGCAGCCGGAGGACCGGTCTTTTCGAGACCCAGTACTTC. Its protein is CASSRRTGLFETQYF.

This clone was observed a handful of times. In nucleotides, the CDR3 is TGTGCCAGCAGTGAACTCTGGGCCGGCAATCAGCCCCAGCATTTT. Protein: CASSELWAGNQPQHF. The V and J genes are TRBV6-1 and TRBJ1-5; D is uncertain. Germline V CDR1 and CDR2: MNHNS, SASEGT. The CDR3 contains 15 residues. V lost 2 bases and J lost 2, with 10 bases in between.

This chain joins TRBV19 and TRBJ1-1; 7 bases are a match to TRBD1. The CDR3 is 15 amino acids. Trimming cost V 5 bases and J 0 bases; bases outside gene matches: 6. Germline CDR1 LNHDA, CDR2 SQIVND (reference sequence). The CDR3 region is CASSAQTGMNTEAFF. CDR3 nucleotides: TGTGCCAGTAGTGCTCAGACAGGGATGAACACTGAAGCTTTCTTT.